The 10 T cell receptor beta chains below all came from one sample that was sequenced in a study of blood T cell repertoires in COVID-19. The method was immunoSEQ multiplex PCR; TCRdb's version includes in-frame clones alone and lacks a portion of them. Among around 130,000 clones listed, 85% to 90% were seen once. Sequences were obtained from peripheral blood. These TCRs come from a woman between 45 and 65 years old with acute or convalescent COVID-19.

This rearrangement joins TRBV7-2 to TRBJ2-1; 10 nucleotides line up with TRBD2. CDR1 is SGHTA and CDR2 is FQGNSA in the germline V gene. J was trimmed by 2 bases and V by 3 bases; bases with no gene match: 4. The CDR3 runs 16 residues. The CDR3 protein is CASSFRLAGAYNEQFF. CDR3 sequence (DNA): TGTGCCAGCAGCTTTCGGCTAGCGGGGGCCTACAATGAGCAGTTCTTC.

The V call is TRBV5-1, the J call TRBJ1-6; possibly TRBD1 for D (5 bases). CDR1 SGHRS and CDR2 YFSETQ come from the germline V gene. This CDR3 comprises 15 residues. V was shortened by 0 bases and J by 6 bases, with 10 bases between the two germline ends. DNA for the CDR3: TGCGCCAGCAGCTTGGTGGGGGGTCGTAATTCACCCCTCCACTTT. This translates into CASSLVGGRNSPLHF.

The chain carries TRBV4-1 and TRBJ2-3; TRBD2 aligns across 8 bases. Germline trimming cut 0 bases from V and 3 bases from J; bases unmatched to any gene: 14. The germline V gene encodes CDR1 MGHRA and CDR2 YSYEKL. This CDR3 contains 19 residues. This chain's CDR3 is CASSQDLLAGTGGTDTQYF. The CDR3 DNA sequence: TGCGCCAGCAGCCAAGATCTACTAGCAGGGACGGGGGGGACAGATACGCAGTATTTT.

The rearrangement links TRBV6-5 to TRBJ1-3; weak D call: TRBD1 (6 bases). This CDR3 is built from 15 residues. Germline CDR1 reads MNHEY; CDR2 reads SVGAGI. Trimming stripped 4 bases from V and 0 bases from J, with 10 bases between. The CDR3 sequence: CASSLTGFSGNTIYF. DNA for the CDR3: TGTGCCAGCAGTTTGACAGGTTTCTCTGGAAACACCATATATTTT.

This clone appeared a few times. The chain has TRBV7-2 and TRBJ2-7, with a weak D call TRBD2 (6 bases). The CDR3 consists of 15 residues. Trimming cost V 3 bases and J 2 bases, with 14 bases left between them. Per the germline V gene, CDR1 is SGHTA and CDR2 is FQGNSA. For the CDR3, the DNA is TGTGCCAGCAGCTTGGGGTCTAGCGAGACCTACGAGCAGTACTTC. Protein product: CASSLGSSETYEQYF.

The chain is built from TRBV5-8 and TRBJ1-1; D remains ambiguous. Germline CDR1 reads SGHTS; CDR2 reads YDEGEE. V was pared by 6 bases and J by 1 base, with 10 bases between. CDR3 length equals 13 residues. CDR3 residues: CASITGSNTEAFF. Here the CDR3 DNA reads TGTGCCAGCATTACGGGGTCGAACACTGAAGCTTTCTTT.

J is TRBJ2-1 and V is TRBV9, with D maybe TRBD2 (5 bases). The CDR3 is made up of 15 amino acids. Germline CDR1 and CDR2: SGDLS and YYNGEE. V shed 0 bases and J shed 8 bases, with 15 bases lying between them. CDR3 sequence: CASSVGITSFYEQFF. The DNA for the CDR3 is TGTGCCAGCAGCGTAGGGATTACTAGTTTCTATGAGCAGTTCTTC.

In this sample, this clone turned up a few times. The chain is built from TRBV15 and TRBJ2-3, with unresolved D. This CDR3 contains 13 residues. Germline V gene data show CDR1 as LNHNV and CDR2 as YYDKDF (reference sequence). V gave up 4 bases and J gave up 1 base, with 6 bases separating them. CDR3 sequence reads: CATSTRRTDTQYF. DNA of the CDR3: TGTGCCACCAGCACGCGGCGCACAGATACGCAGTATTTT.

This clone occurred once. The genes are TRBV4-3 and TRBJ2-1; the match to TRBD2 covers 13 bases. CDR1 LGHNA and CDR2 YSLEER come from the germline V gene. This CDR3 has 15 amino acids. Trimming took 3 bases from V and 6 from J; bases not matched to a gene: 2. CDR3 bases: TGCGCCAGCAGCCAGAGGACTAGCGGGGGCAATGAGCAGTTCTTC. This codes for CASSQRTSGGNEQFF.

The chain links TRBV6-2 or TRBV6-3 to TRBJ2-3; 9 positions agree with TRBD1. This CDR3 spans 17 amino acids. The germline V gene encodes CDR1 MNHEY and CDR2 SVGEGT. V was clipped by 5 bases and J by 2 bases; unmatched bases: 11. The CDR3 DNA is TGTGCCAGCAGTACCGGGACAGGGAAAACCACCACAGATACGCAGTATTTT. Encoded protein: CASSTGTGKTTTDTQYF.